These 32 T cell receptor beta chains came from one sample sequenced in a study of T-cell memory formation after mild COVID-19. MiXCR, run by TCRdb on the 5' RACE reads, gives a single entry per CDR3 protein. The data hold fewer than 200,000 distinct CDR3 sequences, with approximately 13% observed a single time. The sequenced sample consisted of PBMCs or a T cell subset sorted from them (not recorded which). The source of these receptors is a man aged 18-30 years who had mild COVID-19 (a few samples of this study predate the infection). Cell type and time point are not known.

There are a few counts of this clonotype. The rearrangement joins TRBV6-6 to TRBJ1-5; D gene ambiguous. V lost 2 bases to trimming and J lost 4 bases, with 3 bases between them. The CDR3 contains 12 residues. Germline assignment: CDR1 MNHNY and CDR2 SVGAGI (reference sequence). This chain's CDR3 is CASSYANQPQHF. The CDR3 nucleotides are TGTGCCAGCAGTTACGCAAATCAGCCCCAGCATTTT.

This clonotype was seen a handful of times. DNA for the CDR3: TGTGCCAGCCGCGAGACAGGGGGCCCCTACGAGCAGTACGTC. Translation: CASRETGGPYEQYV. The chain combines TRBV2 with TRBJ2-7; TRBD1 aligns across 10 bases. V lost 8 bases and J lost 2; bases outside the gene matches: 6. The CDR3 length is 14 residues. Germline V lookup: CDR1 SNHLY, CDR2 FYNNEI.

This chain uses TRBV5-1 with TRBJ2-1; D unresolved. From germline, CDR1 is SGHRS and CDR2 YFSETQ. The CDR3 covers 12 residues. The V end was cut by 8 bases, the J end by 7 bases, with 13 bases between. Here the CDR3 reads CASADLINEQFF. As DNA, the CDR3 is TGCGCCAGTGCTGATCTGATTAATGAGCAGTTCTTC.

Many counts were recorded for this clonotype. This rearrangement joins TRBV6-2 or TRBV6-3 to TRBJ1-5; 8 bases match TRBD1. Unmatched junction bases numbered 14, after V lost 2 bases and J lost 2 bases. This CDR3 is built from 19 residues. Germline CDR1 reads MNHEY; CDR2 reads SVGEGT. CDR3 residues: CASSYPADRVIGRNQPQHF. The CDR3 DNA follows: TGTGCCAGCAGTTACCCGGCGGACAGGGTAATTGGGCGCAATCAGCCCCAGCATTTT.

This clonotype was counted once. The V gene is TRBV19, the J gene TRBJ1-5; D ambiguous. The CDR3 loop spans 14 amino acids. In germline, CDR1 is LNHDA, CDR2 SQIVND (reference sequence). V was cut by 5 bases and J by 0 bases, with 8 bases left in between. The CDR3 nucleotides read TGTGCCAGTAGTGGGCAGAATAGCAATCAGCCCCAGCATTTT. It translates to CASSGQNSNQPQHF.

This clonotype was counted only a few times. This chain joins TRBV4-3 and TRBJ2-3, with D perhaps matching TRBD1 (6 bases). The CDR3 runs 14 residues. Trimming took 4 bases from V and 2 from J, leaving 10 bases between them. Looked up from germline, CDR1 is LGHNA and CDR2 is YSLEER. The CDR3 nucleotides are TGCGCCAGCAGCCCGGACAGCTTCACAGATACGCAGTATTTT. Amino acids: CASSPDSFTDTQYF.

This chain joins TRBV6-5 and TRBJ1-5; D may be TRBD1 (6 bases). Trimming shortened V by 6 bases and J by 10 bases, and 19 bases separated the two germline ends. Germline CDR1 and CDR2: MNHEY and SVGAGI. This CDR3 region has 14 residues. The CDR3 nucleotides read TGTGCCAGCAGGGGGGGGGACATCATGGGACCCCAGCATTTT. Protein sequence: CASRGGDIMGPQHF.

This clonotype was detected a few times. The chain employs TRBV6-5 and TRBJ1-1, with 8 bases lining up with TRBD1. Trimming took 7 bases from V and 5 from J; bases not matched to a gene: 9. Germline values: CDR1 MNHEY, CDR2 SVGAGI. The CDR3 consists of 14 residues. The CDR3 DNA follows: TGTGCCAGCAATCCGGGACAGGTCAGGACTGAAGCTTTCTTT. Amino acid sequence: CASNPGQVRTEAFF.

The sample holds a few counts of this clonotype. The chain links TRBV5-1 to TRBJ2-2, with a weak D call TRBD2 (6 bases). There are 14 residues in the CDR3. Germline lookup yields CDR1 SGHRS and CDR2 YFSETQ. Trimming removed 3 bases at V and 4 bases at J, with 10 bases between. DNA for the CDR3: TGCGCCAGCAGCTCGTACGGGGGCACCGGGGAGCTGTTTTTT. Residues: CASSSYGGTGELFF.

V and J are TRBV6-5 and TRBJ2-1, with 8 bases aligning to TRBD2. There are 13 residues in the CDR3. Looked up from germline, CDR1 is MNHEY and CDR2 is SVGAGI. The CDR3 region is CATGGASDNEQFF. For the CDR3, the DNA is TGTGCTACGGGGGGGGCTAGCGACAATGAGCAGTTCTTC.

V usage is TRBV12-3 or TRBV12-4 and J usage is TRBJ2-3; tentatively, D is TRBD1 or TRBD2 (5 bases each). V lost 8 bases and J 5 bases, leaving 11 bases between the germline ends. The CDR3 runs 12 residues. The CDR3 reads CASGAGRDTQYF. Written as DNA, the CDR3 is TGTGCCAGCGGGGCGGGCCGAGATACGCAGTATTTT.

V gene TRBV5-1 combines with J gene TRBJ2-1; TRBD2 matches at 15 bases. This CDR3 has 16 residues. Germline assignment: CDR1 SGHRS and CDR2 YFSETQ. Trimming removed 2 bases from V and 7 bases from J; junction bases left unmatched: 4. CDR3 DNA: TGCGCCAGCAGCTTTGGACTAGCGGGGGGGTCGAATGAGCAGTTCTTC. The encoded protein is CASSFGLAGGSNEQFF.

In its sample, this clonotype was seen a few times. The genes are TRBV2 and TRBJ2-2; D assignment may be TRBD1 or TRBD2 (5 bases each). CDR3 size: 14 residues. Germline V gives CDR1 SNHLY, CDR2 FYNNEI. V was clipped by 7 bases and J by 2 bases, with 11 bases between them. CDR3 residues: CASTGTANTGELFF. In DNA, the CDR3 is TGTGCCAGCACCGGGACGGCTAACACCGGGGAGCTGTTTTTT.

This clonotype has just a few counts. V and J are TRBV20-1 and TRBJ1-1; a weak D match, TRBD1 (5 bases). The CDR3 totals 15 residues. Germline V CDR1 and CDR2: DFQATT, SNEGSKA (reference sequence). V dropped 1 base and J dropped 3 bases, with 15 bases sitting between them. CDR3 coding DNA: TGCAGTGCTAGAGCTTGGGGGATCAGGGACACTGAAGCTTTCTTT. Its protein is CSARAWGIRDTEAFF.

This clonotype was seen a few times. The chain has TRBV6-5 and TRBJ2-5; D is ambiguous. CDR1 is MNHEY, CDR2 SVGAGI, per germline. This CDR3 is built from 14 residues. V shed 6 bases and J shed 0 bases, with 11 bases lying between them. The CDR3 region is CASRGSSYQETQYF. CDR3 coding DNA: TGTGCCAGCAGGGGCTCTTCGTACCAAGAGACCCAGTACTTC.

V usage is TRBV27 and J usage is TRBJ2-3; the match to TRBD2 covers 12 bases. The CDR3 spans 15 residues. CDR1 is MNHEY, CDR2 SMNVEV, per germline (reference sequence). V dropped 6 bases and J dropped 2; count of bases not matched to a gene: 3. The CDR3 coding sequence is TGTGCCAGCAGCGGACTAGCGGGGCCCACAGATACGCAGTATTTT. Translating gives CASSGLAGPTDTQYF.

The table lists this clonotype with many counts. The CDR3 here is CASSPWGVTNIQYF. The CDR3 DNA reads as TGTGCCAGCAGCCCATGGGGGGTTACAAACATTCAGTACTTC. The J gene is TRBJ2-4, the V gene TRBV5-6, with a weak D call TRBD2 (6 bases). CDR3 length equals 14 residues. Trimming removed 4 bases from V and 6 bases from J, with 14 bases in between. The V gene's germline CDR1 is SGHDT and CDR2 YYEEEE.

This chain uses TRBV5-1 with TRBJ1-2; 11 bases agree with TRBD1. The CDR3 is made up of 14 amino acids. The V gene's germline CDR1 is SGHRS and CDR2 YFSETQ. With 4 bases clipped from V and 8 bases from J, the junction kept 7 bases outside the gene matches. Here the CDR3 reads CASSVGQGANGYTF. Written as DNA, the CDR3 is TGCGCCAGCAGCGTTGGACAGGGGGCGAACGGCTACACCTTC.

This clonotype was observed a few times. The chain joins TRBV6-1 to TRBJ2-4, with D perhaps matching TRBD1 (6 bases). V was clipped by 4 bases and J by 11 bases, with 12 bases between them. The germline V gene has CDR1 MNHNS and CDR2 SASEGT. The CDR3 totals 12 residues. The CDR3 loop reads CASSAETGLQYF. The CDR3, as DNA: TGTGCCAGCAGTGCTGAGACAGGACTTCAGTACTTC.

CDR3 amino acids: CSVQHRGRQETQYF. For the CDR3, the DNA is TGCAGCGTTCAACACAGGGGGCGACAGGAGACCCAGTACTTC. J is TRBJ2-5 and V is TRBV29-1; 9 bases map to TRBD1. The germline CDR1 and CDR2 sequences are SQVTM and ANQGSEA. The CDR3 is 14 residues long. V lost 5 bases to trimming and J lost 5 bases; unmatched junction nucleotides: 9.

The V call is TRBV20-1, the J call TRBJ1-6; tentatively, D is TRBD1 (5 bases). Germline values: CDR1 DFQATT, CDR2 SNEGSKA (reference sequence). CDR3 size: 14 residues. Trimming took off 6 bases at V and 5 bases at J, with 14 bases between the two ends. CDR3: CSAGAPRDNSPLHF. The CDR3 DNA sequence: TGCAGTGCCGGGGCCCCCCGGGATAATTCACCCCTCCACTTT.

This clonotype was seen at least ten times. The chain combines TRBV7-9 with TRBJ2-1; tentative D call: TRBD1 (5 bases). Per the germline V gene, CDR1 is SEHNR and CDR2 is FQNEAQ (reference sequence). This CDR3 region has 14 residues. The germline V and J ends were trimmed by 1 base and 7 bases, with 11 bases remaining between them. The CDR3 bases are TGTGCCAGCAGCTTAGGCGGCAGGGTAAATGAGCAGTTCTTC. Its protein product is CASSLGGRVNEQFF.

CDR3: CASSYTGADTQYF. CDR3 nucleotide sequence: TGTGCCAGCAGCTATACAGGGGCAGATACGCAGTATTTT. This sequence joins TRBV7-9 and TRBJ2-3; 7 bases are a match to TRBD1. This CDR3 is built from 13 residues. CDR1 and CDR2 from the germline V gene are SEHNR and FQNEAQ (reference sequence). With 4 bases clipped from V and 4 bases from J, the junction kept 2 bases outside the gene matches.

This chain uses TRBV27 with TRBJ2-4; D is perhaps TRBD1 or TRBD2 (5 bases each). From germline, CDR1 is MNHEY and CDR2 SMNVEV (reference sequence). Trimming shortened V by 3 bases and J by 5 bases, and 11 bases separated the two germline ends. CDR3 size: 14 residues. This chain's CDR3 is CASSLGDRQNIQYF. The CDR3 DNA sequence: TGTGCCAGCAGTTTGGGGGATAGGCAAAACATTCAGTACTTC.

This clonotype was seen more than once but under ten times. V and J are TRBV7-2 and TRBJ1-5; 9 bases are shared with TRBD1. The CDR3 length is 14 residues. The germline V gene has CDR1 SGHTA and CDR2 FQGNSA. V shed 5 bases, J shed 7 bases, and the junction held 6 bases outside the gene matches. The CDR3 bases are TGTGCCAGCAGCGGGACAGGGCGCTACCAGCCCCAGCATTTT. Translated: CASSGTGRYQPQHF.

This clonotype was counted a few times. V usage is TRBV25-1 and J usage is TRBJ1-1; 9 positions agree with TRBD1. The germline V gene has CDR1 MGHDK and CDR2 SYGVNS. The CDR3 runs to 16 residues. J lost 2 bases, V lost 6 bases, and 10 bases had no gene match. The CDR3 DNA reads TGTGCCAGCAGACAAACCGGGACAGGGAAAAACACTGAAGCTTTCTTT. Translating it yields CASRQTGTGKNTEAFF.

This clonotype was seen ten or more times. The V call is TRBV5-1, the J call TRBJ2-3; 8 nucleotides agree with TRBD2. CDR3 length: 18 residues. J lost 2 bases, V lost 0 bases, and 11 bases had no gene match. Germline V gene lookup returns CDR1 SGHRS and CDR2 YFSETQ. CDR3 nucleotides: TGCGCCAGCAGCTTGGCCGGGGGAGCGGGGGTTACCACAGATACGCAGTATTTT. It codes for CASSLAGGAGVTTDTQYF.

With regard to this clonotype: A read error may produce the germline difference seen at one junction end. The CDR3 DNA sequence: TGCGCCAGCAGACAAGATGCGCCGGGACAGCTATTGAACACTGAAGCTTTCTTT. This translates into CASRQDAPGQLLNTEAFF. This chain connects TRBV4-1 to TRBJ1-1; 7 positions agree with TRBD1. The CDR3 totals 18 residues. The germline gives CDR1 MGHRA, CDR2 YSYEKL.

This clonotype was observed a few times. This rearrangement joins TRBV7-9 to TRBJ1-6; TRBD1 matches at 9 bases. The CDR3 has 14 residues. Germline V gives CDR1 SEHNR, CDR2 FQNEAQ (reference sequence). V shed 8 bases, J shed 10 bases, and the junction held 9 bases outside the gene matches. The CDR3 DNA sequence: TGTGCCAGCGTACAGGGGGCAATCGACTCACCCCTCCACTTT. It codes for CASVQGAIDSPLHF.

Only a few counts were recorded for this clonotype. The chain uses TRBV7-8 and TRBJ1-4; TRBD1 aligns across 7 bases. V dropped 0 bases and J dropped 0; count of bases not matched to a gene: 10. The CDR3 has 19 residues. Germline values: CDR1 SGHVS, CDR2 FQNEAQ. The CDR3: CASSLAIYGQAPTNEKLFF. The CDR3 DNA sequence: TGTGCCAGCAGCTTAGCGATATACGGACAGGCGCCAACTAATGAAAAACTGTTTTTT.

This clonotype was recorded a few times. The CDR3 bases are TGTGCCAGCAGCCCTGCCTCTGGAAACACCATATATTTT. The encoded protein is CASSPASGNTIYF. The chain links TRBV3-1 to TRBJ1-3; no clear D. The CDR3 is 13 residues long. The germline CDR1 and CDR2 sequences are LGHDT and YNNKEL (reference sequence). With 4 bases removed from V and 0 bases from J, the gap between germline ends came to 4 bases.

Many counts were recorded for this clonotype. This rearrangement joins TRBV5-1 to TRBJ2-7, with 7 bases aligning to TRBD2. The CDR3 has 15 residues. Germline V gives CDR1 SGHRS, CDR2 YFSETQ. J was trimmed by 0 bases and V by 6 bases; bases with no gene match: 9. The CDR3 coding sequence is TGCGCCAGCAACCCCGCGGGGGTGAGCTCCTACGAGCAGTACTTC. Translation: CASNPAGVSSYEQYF.